This entry features one TCR beta chain sequence. Antigen: not known. Primers used in a second PCR of about 7 to 11 cycles were a sample-barcoded 5' primer and a J-beta primer mix. TCRdb fed the 5' RACE reads into MiXCR, producing one record per CDR3 protein. The data show around 990,000 distinct CDR3 sequences, under 30% seen once. The sample originates from a study of blood T cells in healthy people across ages. Whole-study findings and limits: The study regarded diversity estimates from one million T cells as underestimates.

The length of the CDR3 is 17 residues. Germline values: CDR1 PRHDT, CDR2 FYEKMQ (reference sequence). Healthy Caucasian individuals from Russia aged about 6 to 90 were enrolled as donors. The sample was also reused in another study, on T cells of mothers and their children.

The chain joins TRBV13 to TRBJ2-7; D tentatively reads TRBD1 or TRBD2 (5 bases each). The J call may be in error: the DNA end matches TRBJ2-5 better. The clonotype was recovered from a girl aged 2 to 10 in good health. The sequenced material came from blood. CDR3 bases: TGTGCCAGCAGCTTAGTTACGGGGCGCAGTGGTCCAGAGACCCAGTACTTC. Translation gives CASSLVTGRSGPETQYF.